Listed below are T cell receptor beta chains from one sample, sequenced in a study of regulatory T cells in long-lasting Graves disease. TCRdb re-called the multiplex PCR reads with MiXCR, one entry per CDR3 protein. Here the sample spans about 440,000 distinct CDR3 sequences, 15% being singletons. Another study also made use of these data, one on T cells in Graves' hyperthyroidism and ophthalmopathy.

The input for sequencing was peripheral blood mononuclear cells (PBMCs), taken at new diagnosis, from a patient treated with antithyroid drugs. These TCRs come from a woman between 25 and 40 years old with Graves disease. Each CDR3 is given with its conserved first and last residue. Fields, in order: J gene, V gene, clone size, D gene, CDR3 protein, CDR3 DNA. A D gene is named only where the DNA matches it firmly. Where a row states a size, it is once, few, many or the class of an expanded clone; other rows omit it.

J gene: TRBJ2-1; V gene: TRBV6-2/TRBV6-3; clone size: -; D gene: -; CDR3 protein: CASSHIPGLSYNEQFF; CDR3 DNA: TGTGCCAGCAGCCACATCCCGGGTCTTTCCTACAATGAGCAGTTCTTC
J gene: TRBJ2-1; V gene: TRBV5-8; clone size: few; D gene: TRBD1; CDR3 protein: CASSGQGVGNEQFF; CDR3 DNA: TGTGCCAGCAGCGGACAGGGAGTGGGCAATGAGCAGTTCTTC
J gene: TRBJ2-1; V gene: TRBV7-9; clone size: -; D gene: -; CDR3 protein: CASSWGAHNEQFF; CDR3 DNA: TGTGCCAGCAGCTGGGGAGCCCACAATGAGCAGTTCTTC
J gene: TRBJ2-3; V gene: TRBV24-1; clone size: -; D gene: TRBD2; CDR3 protein: CAISTSGRSDTQYF; CDR3 DNA: TGTGCCATTTCTACTAGCGGGAGATCAGATACGCAGTATTTT
J gene: TRBJ2-3; V gene: TRBV7-9; clone size: many; D gene: -; CDR3 protein: CASSLASSGLLTDTQYF; CDR3 DNA: TGTGCCAGCAGCTTAGCGTCCTCGGGACTGCTCACAGATACGCAGTATTTT
J gene: TRBJ1-5; V gene: TRBV28; clone size: many; D gene: -; CDR3 protein: CASSLGFSFSGGDQPQHF; CDR3 DNA: TGTGCCAGCAGTTTAGGTTTTTCGTTTAGCGGGGGCGATCAGCCCCAGCATTTT
J gene: TRBJ2-1; V gene: TRBV14; clone size: -; D gene: TRBD1; CDR3 protein: CASSPPYRGTTYNEQFF; CDR3 DNA: TGTGCCAGCAGCCCTCCCTACAGGGGGACGACCTACAATGAGCAGTTCTTC
J gene: TRBJ2-7; V gene: TRBV6-2/TRBV6-3; clone size: many; D gene: -; CDR3 protein: CASSRSSYEQYF; CDR3 DNA: TGTGCCAGCAGCAGGAGCTCCTACGAGCAGTACTTC
J gene: TRBJ2-3; V gene: TRBV5-1; clone size: -; D gene: TRBD2; CDR3 protein: CASSWGTSGALTDTQYF; CDR3 DNA: TGCGCCAGCAGCTGGGGGACTAGCGGGGCACTCACAGATACGCAGTATTTT
J gene: TRBJ2-7; V gene: TRBV28; clone size: -; D gene: TRBD1; CDR3 protein: CASSLSGETGGLKGSYEQYF; CDR3 DNA: TGTGCCAGCAGTTTATCCGGGGAGACAGGGGGCTTGAAGGGGTCCTACGAGCAGTACTTC
J gene: TRBJ2-1; V gene: TRBV30; clone size: -; D gene: -; CDR3 protein: CAWTSGGNNEQFF; CDR3 DNA: TGTGCCTGGACCAGCGGCGGAAACAATGAGCAGTTCTTC
J gene: TRBJ2-2; V gene: TRBV15; clone size: -; D gene: -; CDR3 protein: CATSRVSGYRAGELFF; CDR3 DNA: TGTGCCACCAGCAGAGTATCAGGATATCGGGCCGGGGAGCTGTTTTTT